The 28 T cell receptor beta chains presented below share a single source sample, sequenced in a study of regulatory T cells in long-lasting Graves disease. According to the study, TCR beta libraries were built with iRepertoire HTBI primers and CDR3-region Arm-PCR. From the multiplex PCR reads, TCRdb called clonotypes with MiXCR, one entry per CDR3 protein. The sample holds under 300,000 distinct CDR3 sequences; 20% are singletons and the top ten take approximately 15%. Time point here: newly diagnosed GD, antithyroid drugs for less than 3 months. There was RNA extracted from PBMCs, and the TCR library was made from it. Sequenced here: peripheral blood mononuclear cells (PBMCs), sampled at new diagnosis, from a patient treated with antithyroid drugs. The source of these receptors is a female donor with Graves disease.

A remark on this clonotype: A far larger clone differs by one base, so this is likely a read error. This chain links TRBV11-3 with TRBJ2-5; maybe TRBD2 (5 bases). This CDR3 is 15 amino acids long. CDR1 is SGHNT, CDR2 YENEEA, per germline. The DNA of the CDR3 is TGTGCCAGCACCCTGGGAGTAATGTCCTACAATGAGCAGTCCTTC. Its translation is CASTLGVMSYNEQSF.

This chain connects TRBV7-9 to TRBJ1-1; no firm D call. V lost 5 bases and J 1 base, leaving 8 bases between the germline ends. Germline V gene sequence: CDR1 SEHNR, CDR2 FQNEAQ (reference sequence). CDR3 length: 13 residues. DNA for the CDR3: TGTGCCAGCAGCCAGGAATGGAACACTGAAGCTTTCTTT. It specifies CASSQEWNTEAFF.

Many counts were recorded for this clonotype. This chain uses TRBV7-8 with TRBJ2-1, with 8 positions matching TRBD1. Trimming at V came to 5 bases and at J to 9 bases, leaving 12 bases not matched to a gene. The CDR3 spans 15 residues. Germline V CDR1 and CDR2: SGHVS, FQNEAQ. CDR3 DNA sequence: TGTGCCAGCAGCACCGCGGGACAGGCCGCGGGTGAGCAGTTCTTC. Translated, it gives CASSTAGQAAGEQFF.

This clonotype came up many times. The V and J genes are TRBV5-4 and TRBJ2-5; the D call may be TRBD1 or TRBD2 (5 bases each). V was pared by 3 bases and J by 1 base, with 7 bases between. Germline lookup yields CDR1 SGHNT and CDR2 YYREEE (reference sequence). The CDR3 runs to 13 residues. The CDR3 region is CASSSGSQETQYF. The CDR3 DNA reads as TGTGCCAGCAGCTCAGGGAGCCAAGAGACCCAGTACTTC.

There are many counts of this clonotype. The chain is built from TRBV4-3 and TRBJ2-1; 7 bases are shared with TRBD1. V shed 0 bases and J 3 bases; nucleotides not matched to a gene: 5. CDR3 length: 16 residues. CDR1 is LGHNA and CDR2 is YSLEER in the germline V gene. The CDR3 DNA reads as TGCGCCAGCAGCCAAGACAGGACAGGAGTCTACAATGAGCAGTTCTTC. Protein: CASSQDRTGVYNEQFF.

In regard to this clonotype: Possible read error: a much larger clone is one base away. The chain recombines TRBV11-2 with TRBJ1-2; TRBD1 might be the D (5 bases). The CDR3 totals 15 residues. The germline gives CDR1 SGHAT, CDR2 FQNNGV. The DNA for the CDR3 is TGTGTCAGCAGCTCGGCAGGGATCGGCCCCTATGGCTACACCTTC. Translated: CVSSSAGIGPYGYTF.

This clonotype occurred many times. The rearrangement joins TRBV10-3 to TRBJ2-3; 14 nucleotides agree with TRBD2. The junction had 7 bases not matched to a gene; V was cut back by 8 bases and J by 6 bases. This CDR3 region has 15 residues. Germline V gene sequence: CDR1 ENHRY, CDR2 SYGVKD. This chain's CDR3 is CAIGGLAGGSDTQYF. The CDR3 DNA reads as TGTGCCATCGGAGGACTAGCGGGAGGATCGGATACGCAGTATTTT.

This clonotype occurred many times. The V call is TRBV20-1, the J call TRBJ2-1; D gene ambiguous. The V end was cut by 3 bases, the J end by 10 bases, with 22 bases between. Germline CDR1 DFQATT, CDR2 SNEGSKA (reference sequence). This CDR3 has 15 amino acids. In nucleotides, the CDR3 is TGCAGTGCTAGGGACGGGCTAGATCTTTCATCCGAGCAGTTCTTC. It encodes CSARDGLDLSSEQFF.

This clonotype was observed a few times. The chain links TRBV14 to TRBJ1-1, with D hard to call. V was cut by 4 bases and J by 5 bases, with 11 bases left in between. From germline, CDR1 is SGHDN and CDR2 FVKESK. The CDR3 runs to 13 residues. CDR3 amino acids: CASSPRARTEAFF. CDR3 DNA: TGTGCCAGCAGCCCGAGGGCCAGAACTGAAGCTTTCTTT.

This clonotype was observed a handful of times. A far larger clone is off by one base, so a read error is likely. The rearrangement uses TRBV2 and TRBJ2-5, with D perhaps TRBD1 (5 bases). The V gene lost 5 bases and the J gene lost 0 bases, with 10 bases spanning the gap. Germline CDR1 and CDR2: SNHLY and FYNNEI. The CDR3 covers 14 residues. This CDR3 reads CASSFHRNQETQYF. The CDR3 region has the DNA TGTGCCAGCAGTTTCCACAGGAACCAAGAGACCCAGTACTTC.

This clonotype appeared many times. The V call is TRBV27, the J call TRBJ2-7; the match to TRBD2 covers 10 bases. CDR1 is MNHEY and CDR2 is SMNVEV in the germline V gene (reference sequence). The junction had 4 bases not matched to a gene; V was cut back by 3 bases and J by 2 bases. This CDR3 comprises 15 residues. The CDR3 region is CASSFTGTSAYEQYF. The CDR3 bases are TGTGCCAGCAGTTTCACCGGGACTAGCGCCTACGAGCAGTACTTC.

The rearrangement links TRBV9 to TRBJ1-2; D gene unclear. CDR1 and CDR2 (germline): SGDLS, YYNGEE. With 4 bases removed from V and 7 bases from J, the gap between germline ends came to 8 bases. This CDR3 contains 11 residues. The chain's CDR3 is CASSRGAGYTF. DNA for the CDR3: TGTGCCAGCAGCCGCGGCGCTGGCTACACCTTC.

Written as DNA, the CDR3 is TGCAGCGTTACCAAAGGGGCTGAGACCCAGTACTTC. Protein: CSVTKGAETQYF. This chain connects TRBV29-1 to TRBJ2-5; TRBD1 is a possible D gene (5 bases). This CDR3 spans 12 amino acids. The V end was cut by 5 bases, the J end by 5 bases, with 12 bases between. Germline CDR1 reads SQVTM; CDR2 reads ANQGSEA.

In its sample, this clonotype was seen many times. V and J are TRBV5-6 and TRBJ2-5, with D uncertain. The V end was cut by 2 bases, the J end by 3 bases, with 8 bases between. The CDR3 spans 13 residues. CDR1 and CDR2 from the germline V gene are SGHDT and YYEEEE. CDR3 residues: CASSFISEETQYF. The CDR3 DNA follows: TGTGCCAGCAGCTTTATCAGTGAAGAGACCCAGTACTTC.

Notes on this clonotype: A much larger clone sits a single nucleotide away, making a read error possible. The V and J genes are TRBV5-6 and TRBJ1-2; weak D call: TRBD1 (5 bases). The CDR3 runs to 15 residues. The ends were cut back, 1 base at V and 0 bases at J, with 10 bases in the middle. Looked up from germline, CDR1 is SGHDT and CDR2 is YYEEEE. The CDR3 DNA follows: TGTGCCAGCAGCTTGACGGGACGAGCTAACTATGGCTACACCTTC. This encodes CASSLTGRANYGYTF.

This clonotype has at least ten counts. The CDR3 DNA reads TGTGCCAGCAGACCAACCGGACAGGGGACTGAAGCTTTCTTT. It is translated as CASRPTGQGTEAFF. V is TRBV6-1 and J is TRBJ1-1, with 9 bases that match TRBD1. Germline V gene sequence: CDR1 MNHNS, CDR2 SASEGT. The trim removed 6 bases at V and 5 bases at J, leaving 7 bases unmatched. The CDR3 length is 14 residues.

This clonotype was seen repeatedly, ten times or more. CDR3 sequence reads: CSVVGRAQWEQYF. CDR3 DNA sequence: TGCAGCGTTGTCGGCAGGGCTCAGTGGGAGCAGTACTTC. The chain has TRBV29-1 and TRBJ2-7; maybe TRBD1 (5 bases). Germline V gene data show CDR1 as SQVTM and CDR2 as ANQGSEA. This CDR3 spans 13 amino acids. Trimming removed 4 bases from V and 7 bases from J, with 17 bases in between.

This clonotype was picked up many times. The chain uses TRBV9 and TRBJ2-5; the match to TRBD1 covers 7 bases. The V and J ends lost 0 bases and 5 bases, in that order; junction bases with no gene match: 4. The CDR3 covers 14 residues. Germline assignment: CDR1 SGDLS and CDR2 YYNGEE. The CDR3 protein is CASSVVGRGETQYF. DNA of the CDR3: TGTGCCAGCAGCGTAGTGGGCAGGGGGGAGACCCAGTACTTC. The whole variable domain, filled in from reference TRBV9 and TRBJ2-5, reads DSGVTQTPKHLITATGQRVTLRCSPRSGDLSVYWYQQSLDQGLQFLIQYYNGEERAKGNILERFSAQQFPDLHSELNLSSLELGDSALYFCASSVVGRGETQYFGPGTRLLVL.

This clonotype was seen just once. This chain links TRBV7-2 with TRBJ2-1; 8 bases match TRBD1. Germline V gene data show CDR1 as SGHTA and CDR2 as FQGNSA. Trimming removed 5 bases from V and 8 bases from J; junction bases left unmatched: 11. CDR3 length: 15 amino acids. The CDR3 reads CASSNRQGTSDEQFF. The CDR3 DNA follows: TGTGCCAGCAGCAACCGACAGGGGACAAGCGATGAGCAGTTCTTC.

This clonotype was seen repeatedly, ten times or more. This chain uses TRBV11-2 with TRBJ2-5; 8 bases agree with TRBD1. In germline, CDR1 is SGHAT, CDR2 FQNNGV. The CDR3 totals 16 residues. Trimming at V came to 5 bases and at J to 2 bases, leaving 10 bases not matched to a gene. CDR3 region: CASSLVNGQGQETQYF. The CDR3, as DNA: TGTGCCAGCAGCCTAGTAAACGGACAGGGTCAAGAGACCCAGTACTTC.

At least ten counts were recorded for this clonotype. The gene calls are TRBV5-1 and TRBJ1-1; weak D call: TRBD1 (6 bases). With 3 bases removed from V and 0 bases from J, the gap between germline ends came to 12 bases. CDR3 length: 15 residues. Germline V CDR1 and CDR2: SGHRS, YFSETQ. CDR3 residues: CASSWTATMNTEAFF. In nucleotides, the CDR3 is TGCGCCAGCAGCTGGACAGCCACGATGAACACTGAAGCTTTCTTT.

Many counts were recorded for this clonotype. The chain couples TRBV10-2 to TRBJ1-5, with D perhaps TRBD1 (5 bases). Between the trimmed V and J ends, which lost 0 bases and 5 bases, there was a span of 8 bases. The CDR3 length is 14 residues. Germline CDR1 is WSHSY and CDR2 is SAAADI. The CDR3: CASSESRGHQPQHF. Here the CDR3 DNA reads TGCGCCAGCAGTGAGTCGCGGGGACATCAGCCCCAGCATTTT.

Many counts were recorded for this clonotype. This chain uses TRBV30 with TRBJ2-7; D remains unclear. V lost 2 bases and J lost 2, with 10 bases in between. The CDR3 loop spans 13 amino acids. The V gene's germline CDR1 is GTSNPN and CDR2 SVGIG (reference sequence). CDR3: CAWSSGPPYEQYF. The CDR3 DNA follows: TGTGCCTGGAGTTCCGGGCCCCCCTACGAGCAGTACTTC. The whole variable domain, filled in from reference TRBV30 and TRBJ2-7, reads SQTIHQWPATLVQPVGSPLSLECTVEGTSNPNLYWYRQAAGRGLQLLFYSVGIGQISSEVPQNLSASRPQDRQFILSSKKLLLSDSGFYLCAWSSGPPYEQYFGPGTRLTVT.

Comments on this clonotype: A much larger clone lies a single base off, so this may be a read error. The CDR3 region has the DNA TGTGCCAGCAGCGCCGGGGTCCAAGAGACCAAGTACTTC. Translated, it gives CASSAGVQETKYF. The V and J genes are TRBV9 and TRBJ2-5; D is possibly TRBD2 (5 bases). This CDR3 contains 13 residues. CDR1 is SGDLS, CDR2 YYNGEE, per germline.

Ten or more counts support this clonotype. The rearrangement uses TRBV18 and TRBJ2-7; TRBD1 might be the D (6 bases). The CDR3 covers 14 residues. In germline, CDR1 is KGHSH, CDR2 LQKENI. The V end lost 3 bases, the J end lost 1 base, and 10 bases lay between the germline ends. The CDR3 region is CASSPRDNSYEQYF. The CDR3 region has the DNA TGTGCCAGCTCACCCCGGGACAATTCCTACGAGCAGTACTTC.

This clonotype occurred many times. The chain combines TRBV2 with TRBJ1-5; D ambiguous. The CDR3 is 15 residues long. Trimming pared 2 bases from V and 0 bases from J, leaving 8 bases between. CDR1 SNHLY and CDR2 FYNNEI come from the germline V gene. CDR3 in amino acids: CASSENEISNQPQHF. Written as DNA, the CDR3 is TGTGCCAGCAGTGAAAATGAGATTAGCAATCAGCCCCAGCATTTT.

This clonotype was seen at least ten times. CDR3 DNA: TGTGCCAGCAGGCCAAACGGGACTCCTGTTTTATACAATGAGCAGTTCTTC. It encodes CASRPNGTPVLYNEQFF. The rearrangement joins TRBV28 to TRBJ2-1, with D possibly TRBD2 on 6 matching bases. The V end lost 6 bases, the J end lost 4 bases, and 22 bases lay between the germline ends. Germline assignment: CDR1 MDHEN and CDR2 SYDVKM. The CDR3 spans 17 residues.

This clonotype occurred many times. The chain joins TRBV6-1 to TRBJ2-2; D is perhaps TRBD1 (6 bases). The CDR3 loop spans 14 amino acids. Trimming cost V 6 bases and J 5 bases, with 13 bases left between them. CDR1 and CDR2 from the germline V gene are MNHNS and SASEGT. The CDR3 DNA reads as TGTGCCAGCAGAACAGGGATCGGGACCGGGGAGCTGTTTTTT. It codes for CASRTGIGTGELFF.